This TCR beta chain appears in the sequencing data of a study of shared T cell receptors in the human thymus. Losses at the gene ends were 5 bases for V and 3 bases for J; bases not matched to a gene: 3. The CDR3 is made up of 14 amino acids. From germline, CDR1 is SGHAT and CDR2 FQNNGV. Repertoires were generated with immunoSEQ multiplex PCR, while TCRdb's copy carries only in-frame clones and drops some. There are about 380,000 clones in the sample; roughly 94% occur only once, and roughly 0.021% lies in the top ten. The sequence derives from a human donor. Sequencing was performed on thymocytes. This chain connects TRBV11-2 to TRBJ2-7; 11 bases match TRBD2. CDR3: CASSQGLAVYEQYF. In DNA, the CDR3 is TGTGCCAGCAGCCAGGGACTAGCGGTCTACGAGCAGTACTTC.